The 22 T cell receptor beta chains given below trace back to one sample, sequenced in a study of T cell changes during pregnancy in multiple sclerosis (dated by TCRdb to between 2018 and 2021). To prepare the library, the immunoSEQ multiplex PCR assay was applied. TCRdb retrieved this table from immuneACCESS and kept in-frame rearrangements only. Not all clones are present; in checked studies, unresolved V genes account for under half, and no reason is known for the remainder. In this sample the table shows 60,000 to 75,000 clones, approximately 90% of which occur a single time. Roughly 1.4% of the sample comes from the top ten. This specimen consisted of peripheral blood, obtained in the third trimester of pregnancy. These receptors all come from a female donor with multiple sclerosis, enrolled in a pregnancy study.

This chain joins TRBV29-1 and TRBJ1-1; D remains unclear. This CDR3 is 13 amino acids long. Germline CDR1 reads SQVTM; CDR2 reads ANQGSEA. The V end was cut by 6 bases, the J end by 4 bases, with 15 bases between. The DNA of the CDR3 is TGCAGCGTCTACCGGGATCCCATCACTGAAGCTTTCTTT. Its translation: CSVYRDPITEAFF.

The V call is TRBV5-1, the J call TRBJ1-1; tentative D call: TRBD1 (6 bases). Trimming cost V 4 bases and J 4 bases, with 17 bases left between them. The germline V gene encodes CDR1 SGHRS and CDR2 YFSETQ. This CDR3 has 15 amino acids. CDR3 region: CASSAFPGGGTEAFF. CDR3 nucleotide sequence: TGCGCCAGCAGCGCCTTCCCGGGGGGCGGCACTGAAGCTTTCTTT.

The genes are TRBV7-9 and TRBJ1-1; 8 nucleotides align to TRBD1. Losses at the gene ends were 6 bases for V and 2 bases for J; bases not matched to a gene: 5. CDR1 is SEHNR and CDR2 is FQNEAQ in the germline V gene (reference sequence). This CDR3 is 14 amino acids long. As DNA, the CDR3 is TGTGCCAGCAGGCCCGGACAGGGCAACACTGAAGCTTTCTTT. Amino acids: CASRPGQGNTEAFF.

A single count supports this clone. The chain's CDR3 is CASSKRTPRGQGARNNSPLHF. The CDR3 DNA follows: TGTGCCAGCAGCAAGAGAACCCCCCGCGGGCAGGGGGCGCGTAATAATTCACCCCTCCACTTT. The chain joins TRBV21-1 to TRBJ1-6; the table's D call, TRBD1, has no DNA check behind it. TRBV21-1 has pseudogene status. The CDR3 covers 21 residues.

This clone was picked up a small number of times. The chain has TRBV7-2 and TRBJ1-5; D gene unclear. This CDR3 is built from 15 residues. The germline V gene has CDR1 SGHTA and CDR2 FQGNSA. Trimming took 2 bases from V and 3 from J, leaving 11 bases between them. As DNA, the CDR3 is TGTGCCAGCAGCTTATCGTCGGGAATCAATCAGCCCCAGCATTTT. As protein: CASSLSSGINQPQHF.

The J gene is TRBJ1-2, the V gene TRBV9; D is undetermined. The V end was cut by 4 bases, the J end by 4 bases, with 8 bases between. CDR3 length: 12 residues. Germline V gene data show CDR1 as SGDLS and CDR2 as YYNGEE. DNA for the CDR3: TGTGCCAGCAGCCCGGGTCCCTATGGCTACACCTTC. Translated, it gives CASSPGPYGYTF.

The chain has TRBV5-6 and TRBJ1-1, with 7 positions matching TRBD1. The CDR3 is made up of 16 amino acids. V trimming: 2 bases; J trimming: 2 bases; junction bases outside the gene matches: 9. Per germline, CDR1 SGHDT and CDR2 YYEEEE. CDR3 coding DNA: TGTGCCAGCAGCTTCCCCCCAGGACAGGAAAACACTGAAGCTTTCTTT. It yields the protein CASSFPPGQENTEAFF.

The V and J genes are TRBV7-3 and TRBJ2-3; possibly TRBD2 for D (5 bases). The CDR3 sequence is 16 residues long. V lost 5 bases and J lost 1, with 16 bases in between. Germline V gene sequence: CDR1 SGHTA, CDR2 FQGTGA. The CDR3 here is CASSLVEGRGTDTQYF. CDR3 DNA: TGTGCCAGCAGCCTCGTCGAGGGAAGGGGCACAGATACGCAGTATTTT.

J is TRBJ2-7 and V is TRBV10-3, with TRBD2 matching 8 bases. Trimming at V came to 11 bases and at J to 1 base, leaving 7 bases not matched to a gene. This CDR3 is built from 13 residues. Germline values: CDR1 ENHRY, CDR2 SYGVKD. CDR3 nucleotides: TGTGCCTGCCGGGGGGGGGCGTCCTACGAGCAGTACTTC. As protein: CACRGGASYEQYF.

With respect to this clone: A junction boundary mismatches the germline segment, possibly from a read error. The V call is TRBV5-1, the J call TRBJ1-1, with 8 bases lining up with TRBD1. Germline lookup yields CDR1 SGHRS and CDR2 YFSETQ. CDR3 length: 12 amino acids. CDR3 coding DNA: TGCGCCAGCAGCTCGCAGGGGACAGGCGTAACGTTT. This gives the protein CASSSQGTGVTF.

The chain joins TRBV7-3 to TRBJ2-2; D is ambiguous. The CDR3 is 14 residues long. V was trimmed by 3 bases and J by 1 base, leaving 6 bases between them. CDR1 and CDR2 from the germline V gene are SGHTA and FQGTGA. As DNA, the CDR3 is TGTGCCAGCAGCTTTCACTTGAACACCGGGGAGCTGTTTTTT. Translated, it gives CASSFHLNTGELFF.

CDR3 DNA sequence: TGTGCCAGCGACAGGATCAGCCAAGAGACCCAGTACTTC. Translation: CASDRISQETQYF. The chain employs TRBV6-1 and TRBJ2-5; a possible D gene is TRBD1 (6 bases). CDR1 and CDR2 (germline): MNHNS, SASEGT. The CDR3 covers 13 residues. Between the trimmed V and J ends, which lost 8 bases and 1 base, there was a span of 11 bases.

This chain joins TRBV10-1 and TRBJ2-7; D not resolved. Germline V gene lookup returns CDR1 WNHNN and CDR2 SYGVQD (reference sequence). V lost 5 bases, J lost 7 bases, and 12 bases lay in between. The CDR3 spans 12 residues. The CDR3 sequence: CASSYNSGEQYF. Here the CDR3 DNA reads TGCGCCAGCAGTTACAATTCGGGTGAGCAGTACTTC.

This chain connects TRBV5-6 to TRBJ1-4, with D tentatively TRBD1 (6 bases). The germline gives CDR1 SGHDT, CDR2 YYEEEE. Trimming removed 5 bases from V and 4 bases from J, with 15 bases in between. The CDR3 contains 15 residues. The CDR3 DNA is TGTGCCAGCAGTGTACTACAGGGCATTAATGAAAAACTGTTTTTT. Translating gives CASSVLQGINEKLFF. Based on the CDR3 plus reference TRBV5-6 and TRBJ1-4, the full variable domain is DAGVTQSPTHLIKTRGQQVTLRCSPKSGHDTVSWYQQALGQGPQFIFQYYEEEERQRGNFPDRFSGHQFPNYSSELNVNALLLGDSALYLCASSVLQGINEKLFFGSGTQLSVL.

J is TRBJ2-1 and V is TRBV5-6; TRBD1 agrees at 7 bases. Germline trimming cut 4 bases from V and 3 bases from J; bases unmatched to any gene: 4. The CDR3 length is 14 residues. Germline V gene sequence: CDR1 SGHDT, CDR2 YYEEEE. CDR3 residues: CASSPQGVYNEQFF. CDR3 nucleotides: TGTGCCAGCAGCCCGCAGGGGGTCTACAATGAGCAGTTCTTC.

This chain connects TRBV10-3 to TRBJ2-1; 10 bases align to TRBD2. The CDR3 has 20 amino acids. From germline, CDR1 is ENHRY and CDR2 SYGVKD. J gave up 0 bases and V 0 bases, and 11 bases lay outside the gene matches. DNA for the CDR3: TGTGCCATCAGTGAGTCTTCGGCTAGCGGGGGCCGAAGCTCCTACAATGAGCAGTTCTTC. Protein product: CAISESSASGGRSSYNEQFF.

The chain is built from TRBV7-8 and TRBJ1-1, with 9 nucleotides matching TRBD1. The CDR3 is 13 amino acids. Germline trimming cut 5 bases from V and 10 bases from J; bases unmatched to any gene: 8. Germline V CDR1 and CDR2: SGHVS, FQNEAQ. CDR3 in amino acids: CASSGGTGTGAFF. CDR3 bases: TGTGCCAGCAGCGGAGGGACAGGGACGGGAGCTTTCTTT.

The chain is built from TRBV5-6 and TRBJ2-5; 10 nucleotides align to TRBD1. Per the germline V gene, CDR1 is SGHDT and CDR2 is YYEEEE. Losses at the gene ends were 4 bases for V and 0 bases for J; bases not matched to a gene: 6. This CDR3 region has 16 residues. CDR3: CASSQPGQGYQETQYF. The CDR3 DNA sequence: TGTGCCAGCAGCCAGCCGGGACAGGGGTACCAAGAGACCCAGTACTTC.

V and J are TRBV7-2 and TRBJ1-2; 7 positions agree with TRBD1. The CDR3 runs 14 residues. Germline V gives CDR1 SGHTA, CDR2 FQGNSA. V dropped 5 bases and J dropped 3; count of bases not matched to a gene: 6. CDR3 DNA sequence: TGTGCCAGCAGCCTCACCGGGACAGACTATGGCTACACCTTC. Its protein is CASSLTGTDYGYTF. Looking up the rest from reference TRBV7-2 and TRBJ1-2 gives the full variable domain: GAGVSQSPSNKVTEKGKDVELRCDPISGHTALYWYRQSLGQGLEFLIYFQGNSAPDKSGLPSDRFSAERTGGSVSTLTIQRTQQEDSAVYLCASSLTGTDYGYTFGSGTRLTVV.

CDR3 sequence: CASSTRTGQNYGYTF. The CDR3 DNA reads as TGCGCCAGCAGCACGCGGACAGGACAAAACTATGGCTACACCTTC. This chain joins TRBV5-1 and TRBJ1-2; 7 bases are shared with TRBD1. This CDR3 has 15 residues. Germline CDR1 reads SGHRS; CDR2 reads YFSETQ. Losses at the gene ends were 4 bases for V and 2 bases for J; bases not matched to a gene: 8.

The chain carries TRBV6-5 and TRBJ1-1; 7 bases are shared with TRBD1. Per germline, CDR1 MNHEY and CDR2 SVGAGI. V shed 6 bases and J 0 bases; nucleotides not matched to a gene: 7. CDR3 length: 15 amino acids. The CDR3 is CASSWDSQMNTEAFF. Written as DNA, the CDR3 is TGTGCCAGCAGCTGGGACAGCCAGATGAACACTGAAGCTTTCTTT.

The chain joins TRBV11-3 to TRBJ2-3, with 11 bases fitting TRBD2. After removal of 3 bases from V and 4 bases from J, the junction contained 6 bases not matched to a gene. The V gene's germline CDR1 is SGHNT and CDR2 YENEEA. The CDR3 is 16 residues long. CDR3 DNA: TGTGCCAGCAGCTTGGGACTAGCGGAGGGGGCAGATACGCAGTATTTT. It specifies CASSLGLAEGADTQYF.